This TCR beta chain was recovered during a study of tumor-infiltrating lymphocytes in primary liver carcinoma. It was from approximately 20-30 mg of unsorted bulk tissue that RNA and DNA were co-extracted. TCR beta cDNA came from roughly 0.45 ug total RNA, primed with a constant-region primer. Amplification in three nested multiplex PCR rounds with slightly modified ARM-PCR gave rise to TCR beta libraries. TRBV1-TRBV30 forward and Cbeta reverse primers drove the first two approximately 10-cycle rounds. TCRdb reanalysed the multiplex PCR reads using MiXCR and keeps one entry per CDR3 protein. The sample consists of 75,000 to 80,000 distinct CDR3 sequences, approximately 70% of them appearing once. Germline V CDR1 and CDR2: LGHNA, YSLEER. Counting both end residues, the CDR3 totals 16 amino acids. In regard to this clonotype: This may arise from a read error, as a much more abundant clone is one base away. In this CDR3 the conserved last residue, phenylalanine or tryptophan, is missing, so a read error is likely. Because the CDR3's place on the DNA is in doubt, the DNA is left out and the CDR3 is given as listed by TCRdb.

The TCR originated in a man aged 40-55 years with primary liver carcinoma and hepatitis B virus infection. The chain joins TRBV4-3 to TRBJ1-6. The material sequenced was tumor-adjacent normal liver tissue. The CDR3 sequence: CASSQDVGSYNSPLQS.